Following are 20 T cell receptor beta chains from one sample sequenced in a study of monozygotic twins with inflammatory bowel disease. TCRdb reanalyzed the 5' RACE reads and collapses them to one entry per CDR3 protein, without DNA. The listing records around 450,000 distinct CDR3 sequences. The sample consisted of blood. Receptors originate from a human donor with ulcerative colitis or Crohn's disease, or a healthy co-twin of an affected twin (not recorded which).

This chain links TRBV7-3 with TRBJ2-2; TCRdb proposes TRBD1, but this gene call is untestable without DNA. There are 14 residues in the CDR3. Germline V gene sequence: CDR1 SGHTA, CDR2 FQGTGA. This chain's CDR3 is CASREGVHTGELFF.

The rearrangement links TRBV3-1 to TRBJ2-2; TCRdb returns TRBD1, unconfirmable since there is no DNA. The CDR3 is 15 residues long. Per germline, CDR1 LGHDT and CDR2 YNNKEL (reference sequence). The CDR3: CASSQWGADTGELFF.

This chain links TRBV3-1 with TRBJ2-2; TCRdb's assignment of TRBD2 cannot be checked, as there is no DNA. Germline V CDR1 and CDR2: LGHDT, YNNKEL (reference sequence). The CDR3 is made up of 17 amino acids. CDR3: CASSQDRASADTGELFF.

The rearrangement links TRBV5-1 to TRBJ2-3; as DNA is missing, the TRBD2 call by TCRdb cannot be tested. The CDR3 contains 15 residues. The germline gives CDR1 SGHRS, CDR2 YFSETQ. The CDR3 loop is CASLNADGTTDTQYF.

The chain joins TRBV27 to TRBJ2-2; no DNA is available, so the TRBD1 call from TCRdb remains unchecked. CDR1 and CDR2 (germline): MNHEY, SMNVEV (reference sequence). This CDR3 has 15 residues. This CDR3 is CASSYIPGGTGELFF.

This chain uses TRBV28 with TRBJ2-2. The CDR3 length is 15 residues. The germline V gene encodes CDR1 MDHEN and CDR2 SYDVKM. The CDR3 sequence is CASSFRRFYTGELFF.

J is TRBJ2-7 and V is TRBV5-1. CDR3 length: 13 residues. Germline-derived CDR1 and CDR2 are SGHRS and YFSETQ. The CDR3 sequence: CASSFLAGNEQYF.

V and J are TRBV20-1 and TRBJ1-1; the D call from TCRdb, TRBD1, cannot be confirmed without DNA. The germline gives CDR1 DFQATT, CDR2 SNEGSKA (reference sequence). CDR3 length: 13 amino acids. The CDR3 is CSARERGDTEAFF.

This chain links TRBV5-6 with TRBJ1-6. CDR3 size: 14 residues. The germline V gene has CDR1 SGHDT and CDR2 YYEEEE. Here the CDR3 reads CASSPERRSSPLHF.

This sequence joins TRBV7-6 and TRBJ2-1; TCRdb picks TRBD2, but there is no DNA to check that call. The CDR3 covers 15 residues. Germline CDR1 reads SGHVS; CDR2 reads FNYEAQ. CDR3 protein: CASSRGSNKDDEQFF.

The chain uses TRBV5-5 and TRBJ2-7; TCRdb indicates TRBD2, and absent DNA this call remains unverified. The V gene's germline CDR1 is SGHKS and CDR2 YYEKEE (reference sequence). The CDR3 runs to 15 residues. CDR3 protein: CASSLGPAGSYEQYF.

The chain recombines TRBV30 with TRBJ1-2; without DNA, the TCRdb call of TRBD1 cannot be checked. The germline V gene has CDR1 GTSNPN and CDR2 SVGIG (reference sequence). The length of the CDR3 is 16 residues. The CDR3 is CAWSPPGPQLPDGYTF.

This chain links TRBV3-1 with TRBJ2-5. From germline, CDR1 is LGHDT and CDR2 YNNKEL (reference sequence). The CDR3 covers 14 residues. CDR3 loop: CASSQDQLQETQYF.

The CDR3: CASKQGTNAEAFF. V and J are TRBV27 and TRBJ1-1; TCRdb calls TRBD1, which cannot be checked without DNA. The germline V gene has CDR1 MNHEY and CDR2 SMNVEV (reference sequence). CDR3 length: 13 residues.

The chain employs TRBV19 and TRBJ2-1; TCRdb names TRBD1, which stays unverified in the absence of DNA. Germline V gene data show CDR1 as LNHDA and CDR2 as SQIVND (reference sequence). The CDR3 covers 16 residues. CDR3 sequence: CASSISRGPYGDEQFF.

This chain joins TRBV7-2 and TRBJ2-7; TCRdb's D gene call, TRBD2, goes unchecked for lack of DNA. The CDR3 is 15 residues long. Germline values: CDR1 SGHTA, CDR2 FQGNSA. CDR3 region: CASSLGSGGPREQYF.

V is TRBV4-3 and J is TRBJ1-1; no DNA is available, so the TRBD1 call from TCRdb remains unchecked. The CDR3 totals 17 residues. Germline CDR1 reads LGHNA; CDR2 reads YSLEER. This CDR3 is CASSQEFRTGENTEAFF.

The chain uses TRBV20-1 and TRBJ2-2; the D gene TCRdb calls, TRBD1, cannot be checked with no DNA. The CDR3 sequence is 14 residues long. Germline CDR1 and CDR2: DFQATT and SNEGSKA (reference sequence). The CDR3 reads CSASRGGNTGELFF.

This chain links TRBV7-2 with TRBJ2-3; no DNA is available, so the TRBD2 call from TCRdb remains unchecked. Germline CDR1 SGHTA, CDR2 FQGNSA. CDR3 length: 16 amino acids. The CDR3 is CASSSFGLVVTDTQYF.

The rearrangement links TRBV7-2 to TRBJ1-1. The CDR3 is 14 amino acids. The germline gives CDR1 SGHTA, CDR2 FQGNSA. CDR3 residues: CASSPPRGETEAFF.